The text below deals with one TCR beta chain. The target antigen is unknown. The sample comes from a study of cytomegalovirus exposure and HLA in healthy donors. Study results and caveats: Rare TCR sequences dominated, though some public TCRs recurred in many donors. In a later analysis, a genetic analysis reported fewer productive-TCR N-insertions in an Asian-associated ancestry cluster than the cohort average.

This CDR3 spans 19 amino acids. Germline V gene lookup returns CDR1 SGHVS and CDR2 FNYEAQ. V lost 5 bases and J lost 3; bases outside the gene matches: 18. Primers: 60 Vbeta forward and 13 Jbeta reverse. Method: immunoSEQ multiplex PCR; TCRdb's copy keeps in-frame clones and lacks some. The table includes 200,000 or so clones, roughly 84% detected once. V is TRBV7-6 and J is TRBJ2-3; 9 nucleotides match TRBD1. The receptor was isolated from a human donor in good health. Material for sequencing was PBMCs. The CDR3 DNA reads TGTGCCAGCAGCCGAACCGGGACAGGGACGGTCCCCGTGACAGATACGCAGTATTTT. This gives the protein CASSRTGTGTVPVTDTQYF.